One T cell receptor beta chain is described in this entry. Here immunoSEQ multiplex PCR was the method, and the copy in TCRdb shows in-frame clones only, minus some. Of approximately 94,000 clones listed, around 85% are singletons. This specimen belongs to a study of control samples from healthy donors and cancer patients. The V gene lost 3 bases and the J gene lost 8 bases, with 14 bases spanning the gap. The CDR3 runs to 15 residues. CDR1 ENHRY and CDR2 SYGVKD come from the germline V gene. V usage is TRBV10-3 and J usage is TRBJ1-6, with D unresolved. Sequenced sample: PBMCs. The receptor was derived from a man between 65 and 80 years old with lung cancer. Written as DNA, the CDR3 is TGTGCCATCAGTGAACAGAAAGGGTCCCATTCACCCCTCCACTTT. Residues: CAISEQKGSHSPLHF.